This TCR beta chain was retrieved from a study of CD8 T cells in Susac syndrome. General study findings and limits: In its TCR sequencing and HLA analysis, the study acknowledged that the number of individuals was relatively small.

Reverse transcription of about 0.5 to 1 ug RNA used random hexamers. TCR beta CDR3 was amplified by immunoSEQ multiplex PCR. This amplification extended across 54 Vbeta and 13 Jbeta segments. TCRdb reanalysed the immunoSEQ multiplex PCR reads using MiXCR and keeps one entry per CDR3 protein. The profile shows some 190,000 distinct CDR3 sequences, roughly 95% of them singletons. This CDR3 is built from 15 residues. Germline CDR1 and CDR2: GTSNPN and SVGIG (reference sequence). V was shortened by 3 bases and J by 0 bases, with 12 bases between the two germline ends. Sequencing of TCR beta was performed on blood CD8+ and CD4+ T cells. The individuals used as controls were healthy donors who had been matched for both age and sex. This clonotype was seen only once. Its antigen remains unknown.

Sample: CD4+ T cells from PBMCs. The V and J genes are TRBV30 and TRBJ2-1; D remains unclear. The sequence was collected from a human donor in good health. CDR3 amino acids: CAWRRMRSSYNEQFF. Written as DNA, the CDR3 is TGTGCCTGGAGAAGAATGCGGAGCTCCTACAATGAGCAGTTCTTC.